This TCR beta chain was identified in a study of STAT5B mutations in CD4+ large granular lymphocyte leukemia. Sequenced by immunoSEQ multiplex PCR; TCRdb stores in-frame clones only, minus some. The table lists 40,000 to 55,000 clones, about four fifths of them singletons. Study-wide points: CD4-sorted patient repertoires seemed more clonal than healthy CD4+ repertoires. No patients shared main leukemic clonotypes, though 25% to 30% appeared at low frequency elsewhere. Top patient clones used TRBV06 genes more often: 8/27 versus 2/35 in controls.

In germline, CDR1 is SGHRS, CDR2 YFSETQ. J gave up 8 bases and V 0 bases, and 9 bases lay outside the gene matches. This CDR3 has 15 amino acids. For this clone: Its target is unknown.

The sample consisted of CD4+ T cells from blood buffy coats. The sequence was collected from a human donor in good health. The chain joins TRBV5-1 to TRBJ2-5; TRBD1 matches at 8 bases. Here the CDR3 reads CASSLDVRGRNTQYF. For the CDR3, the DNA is TGCGCCAGCAGCTTGGATGTCAGGGGGCGTAATACCCAGTACTTC.